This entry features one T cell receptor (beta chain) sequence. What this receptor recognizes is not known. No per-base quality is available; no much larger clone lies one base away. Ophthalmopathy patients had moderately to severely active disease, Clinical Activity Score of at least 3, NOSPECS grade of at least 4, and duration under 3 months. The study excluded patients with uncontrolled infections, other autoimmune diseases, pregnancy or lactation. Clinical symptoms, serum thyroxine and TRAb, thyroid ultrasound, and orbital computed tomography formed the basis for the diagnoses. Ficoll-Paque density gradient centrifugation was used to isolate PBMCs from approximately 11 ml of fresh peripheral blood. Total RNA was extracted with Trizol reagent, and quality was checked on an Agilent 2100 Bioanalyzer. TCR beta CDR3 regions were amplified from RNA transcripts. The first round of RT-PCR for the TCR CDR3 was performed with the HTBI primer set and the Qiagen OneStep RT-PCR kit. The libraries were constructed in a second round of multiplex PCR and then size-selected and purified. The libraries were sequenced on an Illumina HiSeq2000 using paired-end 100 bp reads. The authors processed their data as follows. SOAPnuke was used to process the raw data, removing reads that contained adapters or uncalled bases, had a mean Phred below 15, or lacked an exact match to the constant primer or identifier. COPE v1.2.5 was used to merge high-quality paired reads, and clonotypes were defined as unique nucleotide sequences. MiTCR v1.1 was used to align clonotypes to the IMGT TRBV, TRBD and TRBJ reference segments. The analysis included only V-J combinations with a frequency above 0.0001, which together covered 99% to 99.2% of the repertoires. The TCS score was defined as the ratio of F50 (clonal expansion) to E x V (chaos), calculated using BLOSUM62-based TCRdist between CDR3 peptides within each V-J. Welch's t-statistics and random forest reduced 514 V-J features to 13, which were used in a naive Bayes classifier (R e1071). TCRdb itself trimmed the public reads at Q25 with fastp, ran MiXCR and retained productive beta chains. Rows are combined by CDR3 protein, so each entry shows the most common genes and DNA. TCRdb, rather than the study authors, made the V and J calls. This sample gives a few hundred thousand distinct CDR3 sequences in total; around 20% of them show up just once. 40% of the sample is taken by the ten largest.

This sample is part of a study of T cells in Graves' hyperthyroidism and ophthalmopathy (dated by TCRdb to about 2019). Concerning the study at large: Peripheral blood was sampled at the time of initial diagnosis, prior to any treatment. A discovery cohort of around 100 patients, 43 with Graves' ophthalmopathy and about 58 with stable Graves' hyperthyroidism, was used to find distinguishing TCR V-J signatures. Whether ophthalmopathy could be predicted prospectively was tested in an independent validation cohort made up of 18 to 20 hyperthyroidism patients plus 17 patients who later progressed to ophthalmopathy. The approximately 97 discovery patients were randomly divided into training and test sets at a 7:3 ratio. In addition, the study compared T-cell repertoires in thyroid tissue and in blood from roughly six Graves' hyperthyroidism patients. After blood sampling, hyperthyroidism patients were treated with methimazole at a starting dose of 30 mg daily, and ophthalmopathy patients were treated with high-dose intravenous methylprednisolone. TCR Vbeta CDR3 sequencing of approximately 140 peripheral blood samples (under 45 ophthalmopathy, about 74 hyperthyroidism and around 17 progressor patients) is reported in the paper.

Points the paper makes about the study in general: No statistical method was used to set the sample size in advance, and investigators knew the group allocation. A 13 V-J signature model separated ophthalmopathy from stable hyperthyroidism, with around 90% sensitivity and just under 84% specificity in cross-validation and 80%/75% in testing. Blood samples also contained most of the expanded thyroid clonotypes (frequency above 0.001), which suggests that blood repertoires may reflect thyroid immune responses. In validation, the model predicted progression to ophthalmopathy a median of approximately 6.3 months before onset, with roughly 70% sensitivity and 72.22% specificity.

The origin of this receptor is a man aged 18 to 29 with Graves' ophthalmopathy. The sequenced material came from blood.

Here is the DNA: TGTGCCAGCTCACCACAGGGCGAGGTTGAGACCCAGTACTTC. The translation is CASSPQGEVETQYF. The rearranged segments are TRBV18 and TRBJ2-5, with the D gene uncertain. According to the germline V gene, CDR1 reads KGHSH and CDR2 reads LQKENI. V is reduced by 1 base and J by 5 bases, leaving a spacing of 11 bases between them. Taken from cysteine to phenylalanine, the CDR3 has 14 residues. The sequence is cut down to CDR3 DNA, 42 bases in frame from base 1.